Listed below are T cell receptor beta chains from one sample, sequenced in a study of blood T cell repertoires in COVID-19. The table came from immunoSEQ multiplex PCR; TCRdb's copy has only in-frame clones and leaves some out. Of 130,000 to 150,000 clones listed, approximately 80% are singletons. Sample: peripheral blood. The receptors come from a man in his 60s with active or convalescent COVID-19. Both conserved end residues are part of each CDR3. Each record gives: V gene, clone size, D gene, J gene, CDR3 DNA, CDR3 protein. A D gene is named only where the DNA matches it firmly. The size of a clone is reported for some rows only, either as once, few or many, or as a class for expanded clones.

TRBV5-6	NA	NA	TRBJ2-5	TGTGCCAGCAGCTTGGCAGGGGGGGAGACCCAGTACTTC	CASSLAGGETQYF
TRBV4-1	NA	NA	TRBJ1-6	TGCGCCAGCAGCCAAGATCACAGCCCCGTTTCACCCCTCCACTTT	CASSQDHSPVSPLHF
TRBV18	NA	NA	TRBJ2-7	TGTGCCAGCTCACCGAGCGCCTCGAGCTCCTACGAGCAGTACTTC	CASSPSASSSYEQYF
TRBV24-1	NA	NA	TRBJ1-5	TGTGCCACCAGTGATGCGCATCAGCCCCAGCATTTT	CATSDAHQPQHF
TRBV5-1	NA	TRBD1	TRBJ2-3	TGCGCCAGCAGCCCGGGGACAGGGGAGGATACGCAGTATTTT	CASSPGTGEDTQYF
TRBV7-2	once	TRBD1	TRBJ1-1	TGTGCCAGCAGCGCCGGGACAGTTTATGAAGCTTTCTTT	CASSAGTVYEAFF
TRBV20-1	NA	NA	TRBJ1-5	TGCAGTGCTAGTGGTGGGGGCTCGGGCAATCAGCCCCAGCATTTT	CSASGGGSGNQPQHF
TRBV12-3/TRBV12-4	NA	TRBD1	TRBJ1-1	TGTGCCAGCAGTTGGACAGGGACTTCTGAAGCTTTCTTT	CASSWTGTSEAFF
TRBV5-1	NA	NA	TRBJ2-3	TGCGCCAGCAGCTTGGCGGAAACCCTAGGGGTTGGTACGCAGTATTTT	CASSLAETLGVGTQYF
TRBV25-1	NA	TRBD1	TRBJ1-4	TGTGCCAGCGGGTGGGACAGGGGGACCGTTAAACTGTTTTTT	CASGWDRGTVKLFF
TRBV7-9	NA	NA	TRBJ1-1	TGTGCCAGCAGCTTAGAGGGAGGGGGCACTGAAGCTTTCTTT	CASSLEGGGTEAFF
TRBV6-5	NA	NA	TRBJ1-5	TGTGCCAGCAGTCCCCTAGGTAGCAATCAGCCCCAGCATTTT	CASSPLGSNQPQHF
TRBV7-2	NA	NA	TRBJ1-2	TGTGCCAGCAGCTTAGCGAGTAATGGTCAGACAGTATACTATGGCTACACCTTC	CASSLASNGQTVYYGYTF